The 11 T cell receptor beta chains in this list originate from one sample, sequenced in a study of Graves' ophthalmopathy and Graves' hyperthyroidism. Scientists amplified the TCR beta CDR3 regions from RNA transcripts. RT-PCR with HTBI primers came first, then second-round multiplex PCR. Each CDR3 protein gets one entry after TCRdb re-called the multiplex PCR reads with MiXCR. Of some 1.1 million distinct CDR3 sequences in the sample, about two fifths were seen once. Material: peripheral blood or thyroid tissue (not recorded which). These TCRs come from an adult man with Graves' hyperthyroidism.

The chain joins TRBV10-3 to TRBJ2-7, with D tentatively TRBD1 or TRBD2 (5 bases each). This CDR3 spans 16 amino acids. From germline, CDR1 is ENHRY and CDR2 SYGVKD. Trimming took off 2 bases at V and 3 bases at J, with 17 bases between the two ends. CDR3 residues: CAISERDRQSFYEQYF. In DNA, the CDR3 is TGTGCCATCAGTGAGAGGGACCGGCAAAGCTTCTACGAGCAGTACTTC.

Many counts were recorded for this clonotype. J is TRBJ2-5 and V is TRBV20-1; D unclear. The germline V gene encodes CDR1 DFQATT and CDR2 SNEGSKA (reference sequence). The CDR3 covers 13 residues. V was pared by 3 bases and J by 0 bases, with 8 bases between. The CDR3 spells CSARVSHQETQYF. CDR3 sequence (DNA): TGCAGTGCTAGGGTCAGCCACCAAGAGACCCAGTACTTC.

The rearrangement links TRBV10-3 to TRBJ2-3; 12 bases are a match to TRBD2. Losses at the gene ends were 3 bases for V and 6 bases for J; bases not matched to a gene: 7. The CDR3 has 16 amino acids. Germline V CDR1 and CDR2: ENHRY, SYGVKD. The CDR3: CAISDRTSGNYDTQYF. The CDR3 coding sequence is TGTGCCATCAGTGACCGGACTAGCGGGAATTATGATACGCAGTATTTT.

This clonotype was detected only once. The chain is built from TRBV7-2 and TRBJ2-7; D remains ambiguous. CDR1 and CDR2 (germline): SGHTA, FQGNSA. Trimming shortened V by 9 bases and J by 2 bases, and 14 bases separated the two germline ends. The CDR3 length is 13 residues. The CDR3 protein is CASTEGITYEQYF. CDR3 DNA sequence: TGTGCCAGTACGGAAGGAATTACCTACGAGCAGTACTTC.

This clonotype was detected a few times. The chain is built from TRBV20-1 and TRBJ2-5, with 8 nucleotides matching TRBD2. With V trimmed by 1 base and J by 5 bases, 9 bases remained unmatched. CDR3 size: 15 residues. The germline V gene encodes CDR1 DFQATT and CDR2 SNEGSKA (reference sequence). DNA for the CDR3: TGCAGTGCTAGAGTCCCAGCGGGAGCGAGGGAGACCCAGTACTTC. Translating it yields CSARVPAGARETQYF.

This clonotype was counted only a few times. The rearrangement joins TRBV7-8 to TRBJ1-1; D unresolved. This CDR3 has 13 amino acids. Germline assignment: CDR1 SGHVS and CDR2 FQNEAQ. The V and J ends lost 5 bases and 3 bases respectively, with 10 bases between them. Here the CDR3 reads CASSPSSDTEAFF. The CDR3 DNA sequence: TGTGCCAGCAGCCCCTCGTCAGACACTGAAGCTTTCTTT.

In this sample, this clonotype turned up once. The chain combines TRBV7-2 with TRBJ2-7, with TRBD1 identical over 9 bases. This CDR3 contains 15 residues. The V gene end was trimmed by 3 bases and the J gene end by 4 bases; junction bases not matched to a gene: 7. Germline V CDR1 and CDR2: SGHTA, FQGNSA. The CDR3 protein is CASSFGQGFPYEQYF. As DNA, the CDR3 is TGTGCCAGCAGCTTTGGACAGGGGTTCCCTTACGAGCAGTACTTC.

This clonotype was counted ten times or more. V is TRBV20-1 and J is TRBJ2-7; 7 bases match TRBD2. This CDR3 spans 15 amino acids. In germline, CDR1 is DFQATT, CDR2 SNEGSKA (reference sequence). V trimming: 2 bases; J trimming: 4 bases; junction bases outside the gene matches: 11. CDR3 region: CSARWLAERIYEQYF. CDR3 in DNA: TGCAGTGCTAGATGGCTAGCGGAACGCATATACGAGCAGTACTTC.

The rearrangement links TRBV5-5 to TRBJ1-2, with D possibly TRBD1 on 5 matching bases. This CDR3 is built from 16 residues. Looked up from germline, CDR1 is SGHKS and CDR2 is YYEKEE (reference sequence). Trimming took off 2 bases at V and 2 bases at J, with 16 bases between the two ends. DNA of the CDR3: TGTGCCAGCAGCTTCTCTGGGACCGGACTGAACTATGGCTACACCTTC. Protein: CASSFSGTGLNYGYTF.

This sequence joins TRBV7-2 and TRBJ2-2; a weak D match, TRBD2 (5 bases). The germline V gene has CDR1 SGHTA and CDR2 FQGNSA. This CDR3 region has 15 residues. V dropped 5 bases and J dropped 9 bases, with 19 bases sitting between them. CDR3 in DNA: TGTGCCAGCAGCGGGCGAGGGATGATTCTACGGGAGCTGTTTTTT. Its translation: CASSGRGMILRELFF.

This chain joins TRBV20-1 and TRBJ2-7; D is possibly TRBD1 (5 bases). Germline CDR1 is DFQATT and CDR2 is SNEGSKA (reference sequence). The CDR3 spans 13 residues. V gave up 8 bases and J gave up 1 base, with 15 bases separating them. The CDR3 sequence is CSTGSDSSYEQYF. The CDR3 DNA reads TGCAGTACAGGAAGTGACAGTTCCTACGAGCAGTACTTC.